The 3 T cell receptor beta chains below come from one sample, sequenced in a study of T cells in Graves' hyperthyroidism and ophthalmopathy. The CDR3 regions of TCR beta were amplified from RNA transcripts. First-round RT-PCR of the TCR CDR3 relied on the HTBI primer set. TCRdb re-called the multiplex PCR reads with MiXCR, one entry per CDR3 protein. The sample carries nearly 750,000 distinct CDR3 sequences, about 35% recorded once. Material for sequencing was blood. These receptors were collected from a woman aged 35 to 49 with Graves' hyperthyroidism.

This clonotype was counted many times. The rearrangement links TRBV7-2 to TRBJ2-2; D gene unclear. Germline V gene sequence: CDR1 SGHTA, CDR2 FQGNSA. Trimming pared 4 bases from V and 6 bases from J, leaving 9 bases between. The CDR3 is 13 amino acids. The CDR3 here is CASSSNYAGELFF. CDR3 sequence (DNA): TGTGCCAGCAGCTCAAATTACGCCGGGGAGCTGTTTTTT. Filled out from reference TRBV7-2 and TRBJ2-2, the complete variable domain reads GAGVSQSPSNKVTEKGKDVELRCDPISGHTALYWYRQSLGQGLEFLIYFQGNSAPDKSGLPSDRFSAERTGGSVSTLTIQRTQQEDSAVYLCASSSNYAGELFFGEGSRLTVL.

On this clonotype itself: This sequence may be a read error, since a much larger clone differs from it by one base. The chain is built from TRBV7-2 and TRBJ2-7; D may be TRBD2 (5 bases). Germline V gene data show CDR1 as SGHTA and CDR2 as FQGNSA. V was cut by 5 bases and J by 6 bases, with 17 bases left in between. The CDR3 is 14 residues long. CDR3 residues: CASSHPGVTFEQYF. CDR3 coding DNA: TGTGCCAGCAGCCACCCCGGGGTTACCTTCGAGCAGTACTTC.

This clonotype occurred many times. This chain uses TRBV12-5 with TRBJ1-2; no clear D gene. V lost 1 base and J 5 bases, leaving 8 bases between the germline ends. CDR1 LGHNT and CDR2 FRNRAP come from the germline V gene. CDR3 length equals 13 residues. Here the CDR3 reads CASGLDRKYGYTF. CDR3 nucleotides: TGTGCTAGTGGTTTGGACAGAAAGTATGGCTACACCTTC.